This TCR beta chain was identified in a study of CD8 T cells in Susac syndrome. Reverse transcription of 0.5 to 1 ug RNA was performed with random hexamers. immunoSEQ multiplex PCR amplified TCR beta CDR3 across 54 Vbeta, 13 Jbeta. TCRdb processed the immunoSEQ multiplex PCR reads anew with MiXCR; each CDR3 protein has one entry. Seen here are 77,000 or so distinct CDR3 sequences, about 92% observed once, and the top ten hold about 0.52%. This clonotype was seen a single time. The junction departs from the called germline gene at one end, perhaps through a read error. CDR1 is DFQATT and CDR2 is SNEGSKA in the germline V gene (reference sequence). The CDR3 contains 15 residues. Sequencing of TCR beta was undertaken in CD8+ and CD4+ T cells derived from blood.

The gene calls are TRBV20-1 and TRBJ2-5; TRBD2 agrees at 7 bases. The sequencing sample was made of CD4+ T cells from PBMCs. This TCR came from a human donor with Susac syndrome. The CDR3, as DNA: TGCAGTGCTGGAGACACTGCGGGGGACCAAGAGACCCAGTACTTC. Amino acids: CSAGDTAGDQETQYF.